This is a list of T cell receptor beta chains from one sample in a study of blood T cell repertoires in COVID-19. Clones were sequenced by immunoSEQ multiplex PCR, and TCRdb holds only the in-frame ones, with some missing. Altogether some 8,000 clones are present, about 81% being singletons, with the ten largest covering around a sixth. Sequencing was done on a sample of peripheral blood. The receptor source for this set is a human donor with active COVID-19. The donor label of this sample is uncertain. Both conserved end residues are part of each CDR3. D genes are given only for firm matches. The size entry is marked missing in some rows and otherwise reads once, few, many or a size class.

clone size: -; J gene: TRBJ1-4; D gene: TRBD1; V gene: TRBV7-6; CDR3 DNA: TGTGCCAGCAGCTTAGGGGCGGGGACAGGAAGTGAAAAACTGTTTTTT; CDR3 protein: CASSLGAGTGSEKLFF
clone size: -; J gene: TRBJ1-6; D gene: TRBD1; V gene: TRBV5-5; CDR3 DNA: TGTGCCAGCAGCGAAACAGGGGGCGCCTCTAATTCACCCCTCCACTTT; CDR3 protein: CASSETGGASNSPLHF
clone size: once; J gene: TRBJ2-2; D gene: -; V gene: TRBV28; CDR3 DNA: TGTGCCAGCAGTCCCAGGTGGCATACCGGGGAGCTGTTTTTT; CDR3 protein: CASSPRWHTGELFF
clone size: -; J gene: TRBJ1-4; D gene: -; V gene: TRBV12-3/TRBV12-4; CDR3 DNA: TGTGCCAGCAGTTTATTCAGGGGAGAAAAACTGTTTTTT; CDR3 protein: CASSLFRGEKLFF
clone size: -; J gene: TRBJ2-3; D gene: -; V gene: TRBV30; CDR3 DNA: TGTGCCTGGAGTGTAGGAGGGGTCTCAGATACGCAGTATTTT; CDR3 protein: CAWSVGGVSDTQYF
clone size: -; J gene: TRBJ1-5; D gene: -; V gene: TRBV12-1; CDR3 DNA: TGTGCCAGCAGCCCCGGGACAGGGGACAGCAATCAGCCCCAGCATTTT; CDR3 protein: CASSPGTGDSNQPQHF
clone size: -; J gene: TRBJ2-7; D gene: TRBD1; V gene: TRBV16; CDR3 DNA: TGTGCCAGCAGCCCCTCTGGACAGGGTGGCTCACGGGGCTACGAGCAGTACTTC; CDR3 protein: CASSPSGQGGSRGYEQYF
clone size: -; J gene: TRBJ2-2; D gene: -; V gene: TRBV2; CDR3 DNA: TGTGCCAGCAGCCCATACTCCCAATTCGGGGAGCTGTTTTTT; CDR3 protein: CASSPYSQFGELFF
clone size: once; J gene: TRBJ2-7; D gene: TRBD2; V gene: TRBV6-5; CDR3 DNA: TGTGCCAGCAGGATTACTAGCGGTACCTACGAGCAGTACTTC; CDR3 protein: CASRITSGTYEQYF
clone size: -; J gene: TRBJ2-3; D gene: TRBD2; V gene: TRBV5-1; CDR3 DNA: TGCGCCAGCAGCTTGGCTAGCGGGAGTACAGATACGCAGTATTTT; CDR3 protein: CASSLASGSTDTQYF
clone size: medium-sized; J gene: TRBJ2-1; D gene: TRBD2; V gene: TRBV4-3; CDR3 DNA: TGCGCCAGCAGCCAAGATCTAGGCGGGAGAGGGGACAATGAGCAGTTCTTC; CDR3 protein: CASSQDLGGRGDNEQFF
clone size: -; J gene: TRBJ1-4; D gene: -; V gene: TRBV28; CDR3 DNA: TGTGCCAGCAGTTTTCTGTCTCGTGAAAAACTGTTTTTT; CDR3 protein: CASSFLSREKLFF
clone size: -; J gene: TRBJ2-1; D gene: -; V gene: TRBV4-1; CDR3 DNA: TGCGCCAGCAGCCAAGGTTCTGTCCTCGATGAGCAGTTCTTC; CDR3 protein: CASSQGSVLDEQFF
clone size: -; J gene: TRBJ2-3; D gene: TRBD2; V gene: TRBV19; CDR3 DNA: TGTGCCAGTAGTATTCTAGCGGGAGATACGCAGTATTTT; CDR3 protein: CASSILAGDTQYF
clone size: -; J gene: TRBJ2-1; D gene: -; V gene: TRBV2; CDR3 DNA: TGTGCCAGATCAGGGTCCAGCTCCTACAATGAGCAGTTCTTC; CDR3 protein: CARSGSSSYNEQFF
clone size: -; J gene: TRBJ2-5; D gene: TRBD1; V gene: TRBV11-3; CDR3 DNA: TGTGCCAGCAGCGACGGACAGGGAGAGACCCAGTACTTC; CDR3 protein: CASSDGQGETQYF
clone size: -; J gene: TRBJ1-5; D gene: -; V gene: TRBV2; CDR3 DNA: TGTGCCAGCAGGGGGAGACAGGAGCCGAATCAGCCCCAGCATTTT; CDR3 protein: CASRGRQEPNQPQHF
clone size: -; J gene: TRBJ2-7; D gene: -; V gene: TRBV3-1/TRBV3-2; CDR3 DNA: TGTGCCAGCAGCCAAGGGGGGCTGGGGGACGCCTACGAGCAGTACTTC; CDR3 protein: CASSQGGLGDAYEQYF
clone size: -; J gene: TRBJ1-3; D gene: TRBD1; V gene: TRBV3-1/TRBV3-2; CDR3 DNA: TGTGCCAGCAGCCAAGATCCCCTGGACAGGGCTGGAAACACCATATATTTT; CDR3 protein: CASSQDPLDRAGNTIYF
clone size: -; J gene: TRBJ2-7; D gene: -; V gene: TRBV30; CDR3 DNA: TGTGCCTGGAGTGTGCGGGTGGGGATGATTTACGAGCAGTACTTC; CDR3 protein: CAWSVRVGMIYEQYF
clone size: -; J gene: TRBJ2-3; D gene: TRBD2; V gene: TRBV10-3; CDR3 DNA: TGTGCCATCAGTGAGTCTCGACTAGCGGGGTTAGATACGCAGTATTTT; CDR3 protein: CAISESRLAGLDTQYF
clone size: -; J gene: TRBJ2-2; D gene: TRBD2; V gene: TRBV18; CDR3 DNA: TGTGCCAGCTCACCCCTAGCGGGGCCCGGGGAGCTGTTTTTT; CDR3 protein: CASSPLAGPGELFF
clone size: -; J gene: TRBJ2-7; D gene: TRBD1; V gene: TRBV19; CDR3 DNA: TGTGCCAGTAGTGGACTTGGCGGACAGGGGCAGTACTTC; CDR3 protein: CASSGLGGQGQYF
clone size: once; J gene: TRBJ1-4; D gene: -; V gene: TRBV29-1; CDR3 DNA: TGCAGCGTTGTGGCCACTAATGAAAAACTGTTTTTT; CDR3 protein: CSVVATNEKLFF
clone size: -; J gene: TRBJ2-7; D gene: TRBD2; V gene: TRBV7-8; CDR3 DNA: TGTGCCAGCAGCTCCCAATTAGCGGGAGTAATCAACGAGCAGTACTTC; CDR3 protein: CASSSQLAGVINEQYF
clone size: once; J gene: TRBJ2-1; D gene: TRBD2; V gene: TRBV3-1/TRBV3-2; CDR3 DNA: TGTGCCAGCAGCCAGGCTAGCGGGAGCTCGCAGCAGTTCTTC; CDR3 protein: CASSQASGSSQQFF
clone size: -; J gene: TRBJ2-3; D gene: -; V gene: TRBV12-3/TRBV12-4; CDR3 DNA: TGTGCCAGCAGTTTCATAGATACGCAGTATTTT; CDR3 protein: CASSFIDTQYF
clone size: -; J gene: TRBJ2-7; D gene: TRBD2; V gene: TRBV5-8; CDR3 DNA: TGTGCCAGCAGCTATCCGGGACTAGATTTCTACGAGCAGTACTTC; CDR3 protein: CASSYPGLDFYEQYF
clone size: -; J gene: TRBJ1-2; D gene: -; V gene: TRBV9; CDR3 DNA: TGTGCCAGCAGCGACAACTACCAAACTAACTATGGCTACACCTTC; CDR3 protein: CASSDNYQTNYGYTF
clone size: once; J gene: TRBJ2-2; D gene: -; V gene: TRBV25-1; CDR3 DNA: TGTGCCAGCAGTGATCGGAGAGTCACCGGGGAGCTGTTTTTT; CDR3 protein: CASSDRRVTGELFF
clone size: -; J gene: TRBJ1-6; D gene: TRBD1; V gene: TRBV7-2; CDR3 DNA: TGTGCCAGCAGCTTTGAGGGGGCGAATTCACCCCTCCACTTT; CDR3 protein: CASSFEGANSPLHF
clone size: -; J gene: TRBJ2-1; D gene: -; V gene: TRBV7-9; CDR3 DNA: TGTGCCAGCAGCCGGAGGTTCGGGGAGTACAATGAGCAGTTCTTC; CDR3 protein: CASSRRFGEYNEQFF
clone size: -; J gene: TRBJ2-5; D gene: -; V gene: TRBV28; CDR3 DNA: TGTGCCAGCAGTGATTTGGGGGCAGGATGGGAGACCCAGTACTTC; CDR3 protein: CASSDLGAGWETQYF
clone size: -; J gene: TRBJ2-1; D gene: -; V gene: TRBV7-8; CDR3 DNA: TGTGCCAGCAGCTTAAGGGTGGAAGGGGATCACAATGAGCAGTTCTTC; CDR3 protein: CASSLRVEGDHNEQFF
clone size: -; J gene: TRBJ2-3; D gene: -; V gene: TRBV19; CDR3 DNA: TGTGCCAGTAGTATTGCCTTTGAGGATACGCAGTATTTT; CDR3 protein: CASSIAFEDTQYF
clone size: few; J gene: TRBJ2-1; D gene: -; V gene: TRBV2; CDR3 DNA: TGTGCCAGCGCCGAGGTAGGGGCGCCCGTCGATGAGCAGTTCTTC; CDR3 protein: CASAEVGAPVDEQFF
clone size: -; J gene: TRBJ1-1; D gene: -; V gene: TRBV4-2; CDR3 DNA: TGTGCCAGCAGCCAATCACGGGAAGCTTTCTTT; CDR3 protein: CASSQSREAFF
clone size: -; J gene: TRBJ2-1; D gene: TRBD2; V gene: TRBV6-5; CDR3 DNA: TGTGCCAGCAGTTTAACTAGCGGGAACAATGAGCAGTTCTTC; CDR3 protein: CASSLTSGNNEQFF
clone size: -; J gene: TRBJ2-5; D gene: TRBD1; V gene: TRBV20-1; CDR3 DNA: TGCAGTGCTAGTCTACAGGGGGGACGAGAGACCCAGTACTTC; CDR3 protein: CSASLQGGRETQYF
clone size: -; J gene: TRBJ2-3; D gene: -; V gene: TRBV7-2; CDR3 DNA: TGTGCCAGCAGCTTGGGACATTCCACAGATACGCAGTATTTT; CDR3 protein: CASSLGHSTDTQYF
clone size: -; J gene: TRBJ2-1; D gene: TRBD1; V gene: TRBV5-1; CDR3 DNA: TGCGCCAGCAGCCGACAGGGGAATGAGCAGTTCTTC; CDR3 protein: CASSRQGNEQFF
clone size: -; J gene: TRBJ2-1; D gene: TRBD2; V gene: TRBV9; CDR3 DNA: TGTGCCAGCAGCGTAAATAGCGGGAATGAGCAGTTCTTC; CDR3 protein: CASSVNSGNEQFF
clone size: few; J gene: TRBJ1-1; D gene: -; V gene: TRBV7-5; CDR3 DNA: TGTGCCAGCGAAGAGGGTCAGAACACTGAAGCTTTCTTT; CDR3 protein: CASEEGQNTEAFF
clone size: -; J gene: TRBJ2-7; D gene: -; V gene: TRBV5-1; CDR3 DNA: TGCGCCAGCAGGTCTGAGAAACCGGAGCAGTACTTC; CDR3 protein: CASRSEKPEQYF
clone size: -; J gene: TRBJ2-1; D gene: TRBD2; V gene: TRBV2; CDR3 DNA: TGTGCCAGCAGACTAGCGGGTAATAGCTACAATGAGCAGTTCTTC; CDR3 protein: CASRLAGNSYNEQFF
clone size: -; J gene: TRBJ2-1; D gene: -; V gene: TRBV30; CDR3 DNA: TGTGCCTGGAGTGTAGATACTCCTACCTACAATGAGCAGTTCTTC; CDR3 protein: CAWSVDTPTYNEQFF
clone size: -; J gene: TRBJ2-1; D gene: TRBD2; V gene: TRBV6-5; CDR3 DNA: TGTGCCAGCAGTACAGCGGGAGGGAGAAATGAGCAGTTCTTC; CDR3 protein: CASSTAGGRNEQFF
clone size: -; J gene: TRBJ2-3; D gene: -; V gene: TRBV30; CDR3 DNA: TGTGCCTGGGCTCTAGGAGGAGGGGCAGATACGCAGTATTTT; CDR3 protein: CAWALGGGADTQYF
clone size: -; J gene: TRBJ2-6; D gene: TRBD1; V gene: TRBV28; CDR3 DNA: TGTGCCAGCAGGGGGACAGGGGTGGTTGGCGTCCTGACTTTC; CDR3 protein: CASRGTGVVGVLTF
clone size: -; J gene: TRBJ2-1; D gene: TRBD2; V gene: TRBV7-7; CDR3 DNA: TGTGCTAGCAGCCCCCAGCGGGGCTCCTACAATGAGCAGTTCTTC; CDR3 protein: CASSPQRGSYNEQFF
clone size: -; J gene: TRBJ2-5; D gene: TRBD2; V gene: TRBV29-1; CDR3 DNA: TGCAGCGTCACTGGCGGGAGGGCCCAAGAGACCCAGTACTTC; CDR3 protein: CSVTGGRAQETQYF